This TCR beta chain is drawn from a study of CD4 T cells in relation to SARS-CoV-2 and coronaviruses listed by TCRdb under 2021. About the full investigation: In the ViraFEST assay, PBMCs were cultured with antigen for 9 to 10 days, after which TCR beta CDR3s were sequenced to identify antigen-specific clonal expansions. Across all 12 patients in the convalescent cohort, the median age was almost 40 years, with a range of roughly 20 to 80 years. Among the approximately 12 convalescent patients, 8 males and 4 females were included, and two of the subjects were Hispanic. Using patient-derived lymphoblastoid cell lines, the shared crossreactive spike epitopes were mapped to their HLA restriction. At the level of individual TCR clonotypes, the study evaluated whether memory CD4+ T cells crossreact between the spike proteins of SARS-CoV-2 and those of common cold coronaviruses. The Adaptive Biotechnologies TCR-sequencing kit was used for samples from a few pre-COVID donors and for the naive versus memory experiments, whereas the other data were Illumina-based. Expansion assays from other donors in the study were sequenced with a different, Illumina-based TCR-beta assay.

CEF-cultured naive and memory CD4+ T cell DNA received survey-level immunoSEQ TCR-beta sequencing. The study's own analysis went as follows. Preprocessing removed nonproductive sequences and CDR3s not starting with C, not ending with F or W, or shorter than 7 amino acids. The MANAFEST web app was used to call antigen-specific clonotypes on the basis of expansion compared with the reference and with other culture wells. To be counted as positive, a clone had to show significant expansion compared with the reference culture, at an FDR below 0.05, in 2 of 3 replicate wells. For a clone to be considered positive, significant expansion relative to all other tandem wells and an odds ratio above 5 were also required. Cultured and uncultured naive and memory CD4+ repertoires were searched for previously identified spike- and CEF-reactive CDR3s. CDR3 homology was quantified as pairwise Levenshtein distance, calculated with the stringdist R package after three terminal residues were trimmed from each end. TCRdb carries this immuneACCESS record with in-frame sequences only. Its versions omit some clonotypes, under half of them owing to an unresolved V gene in the studies checked, with the rest unexplained. Clonal size and the V and J genes are those of that table, whereas D and trimming came from the DNA. Here the sample has around 40,000 clones; about 87% occur a single time. The ten biggest clones cover about 1.2% of the sample.

Naive and memory CD4+ T cells were separated from cryopreserved PBMCs by CD4 enrichment followed by EasySep naive CD4+ T cell enrichment. For roughly 10 days, some 95,000 sorted naive or memory CD4+ T cells were cultured together with CEF peptides and T cell-depleted PBMCs at a 1:1 ratio. Triplicate replicate wells were generally used for each peptide culture condition. Ficoll-Paque PLUS gradient centrifugation was used to isolate PBMCs from leukapheresis product or whole blood. PBMCs were either used fresh in the expansion assay or cryopreserved at -140 degrees C. The QIAamp Micro DNA Kit was used to extract genomic DNA from the CD4+ T cells. The count of this clone is one. What antigen it recognizes has not been identified. Per-base qualities were not stored, and no clone one base away is much larger. Spanning cysteine to phenylalanine, the CDR3 consists of 13 amino acids. The kept DNA is CDR3 alone, 39 bases in frame from the first base. The V end loses 6 bases and the J end loses 12 bases, and a stretch of 18 bases separates them.

Study-wide findings and limitations: Sequencing of naive versus memory cells indicated that the assay detects memory recall responses, not primary responses primed during culture. Crossreactivity analysis centred on spike protein, so crossreactivity against other viral proteins was not assessed. Crossreactive clones showed significantly weaker SARS-CoV-2-driven expansion than monoreactive clones, consistent with antigenic imprinting. Small numbers of patients and of tested TCRs limited the study. Pre-pandemic and post-infection samples were not both contributed by any donor, so tracing of the source of pre-existing responses was limited. Memory CD4+ clonotypes crossrecognizing SARS-CoV-2 and at least one common cold coronavirus spike were found in approximately 65% of donors.

The sequence was collected from an adult with COVID-19. Sequenced: naive CD4+ T cells from PBMCs, cultured in vitro. This sample's cell subset or site label indicates: naive CD4+ T cells isolated by negative enrichment. The receptor chain draws on TRBV12-3 or TRBV12-4 and TRBJ2-1; the D region is possibly TRBD1 or TRBD2, each matching across 5 bases. The CDR3 amino acid sequence is: CASRPTRTMAQFF. The DNA reads as follows: TGTGCCAGCAGACCTACTAGGACAATGGCGCAGTTCTTC.